Listed here are 27 T cell receptor beta chains from one sample, sequenced in a study of CD8+ T cells in alopecia areata. Documented treatment: oral pan-JAK inhibitor, 5-10 mg twice daily. Extraction of RNA preceded its reverse transcription into cDNA, which served as the sequencing template. Sequencing used immunoSEQ multiplex PCR; TCRdb keeps in-frame clones, though not all of them. The table records approximately 210,000 clones, approximately 60% of them present only once. The material was CD4+ T cells sorted from blood, obtained at week 4, from a patient treated with tofacitinib. The receptors were gathered from a human donor with alopecia areata.

This clone was seen more than once but under ten times. The rearrangement links TRBV10-3 to TRBJ2-7; 7 bases align to TRBD1. The CDR3 spans 17 residues. With V trimmed by 0 bases and J by 1 base, 9 bases remained unmatched. Germline assignment: CDR1 ENHRY and CDR2 SYGVKD. CDR3 DNA: TGTGCCATCAGTGAGTCGAGTGCTTGGACAGGTTCCTACGAGCAGTACTTC. Its translation is CAISESSAWTGSYEQYF.

J is TRBJ2-1 and V is TRBV4-1; no reliable D call. Trimming took off 0 bases at V and 2 bases at J, with 8 bases between the two ends. Germline CDR1 and CDR2: MGHRA and YSYEKL. This CDR3 comprises 15 residues. CDR3 amino acids: CASSQEVATYNEQFF. The DNA of the CDR3 is TGCGCCAGCAGCCAAGAGGTAGCCACCTACAATGAGCAGTTCTTC.

This clone was counted a few times. This chain's CDR3 is CASGAGYYGYTF. CDR3 DNA sequence: TGTGCCAGCGGGGCCGGTTACTATGGCTACACCTTC. The chain has TRBV28 and TRBJ1-2, with D maybe TRBD1 (5 bases). Trimming took off 8 bases at V and 3 bases at J, with 10 bases between the two ends. The CDR3 sequence is 12 residues long. The germline V gene has CDR1 MDHEN and CDR2 SYDVKM.

This chain connects TRBV29-1 to TRBJ1-1; 8 bases align to TRBD1. CDR3 length: 15 residues. Unmatched junction bases numbered 10, after V lost 4 bases and J lost 3 bases. Germline lookup yields CDR1 SQVTM and CDR2 ANQGSEA. As DNA, the CDR3 is TGCAGCGTTGTTGGTAGACAGGGGCTACACACTGAAGCTTTCTTT. It is translated as CSVVGRQGLHTEAFF.

CDR3 amino acids: CSAKGAANEKLFF. The CDR3 DNA follows: TGCAGCGCGAAGGGGGCGGCTAATGAAAAACTGTTTTTT. The V and J genes are TRBV29-1 and TRBJ1-4; TRBD1 matches 7 bases. V lost 7 bases and J lost 3; bases outside the gene matches: 5. In germline, CDR1 is SQVTM, CDR2 ANQGSEA. The CDR3 is 13 residues long.

This clone was picked up one time. The chain uses TRBV29-1 and TRBJ1-1; 7 bases fit TRBD1. This CDR3 contains 14 residues. The germline V gene encodes CDR1 SQVTM and CDR2 ANQGSEA. Germline trimming cut 6 bases from V and 9 bases from J; bases unmatched to any gene: 16. The CDR3 DNA sequence: TGCAGCGTCCCCTCCGGGACAGACTTTAGGCAAGCTTTCTTT. Amino acid sequence: CSVPSGTDFRQAFF.

The V call is TRBV7-2, the J call TRBJ1-6; TRBD1 agrees at 10 bases. With V trimmed by 6 bases and J by 10 bases, 9 bases remained unmatched. The V gene's germline CDR1 is SGHTA and CDR2 FQGNSA. The CDR3 runs to 15 residues. CDR3 DNA: TGTGCCAGCAGTCTAACCGGGACAGGGGAATCACCCCTCCACTTT. Its translation is CASSLTGTGESPLHF.

The rearrangement links TRBV29-1 to TRBJ2-1; D unresolved. CDR3 length: 14 amino acids. V lost 1 base to trimming and J lost 7 bases, with 14 bases between them. Germline V gene data show CDR1 as SQVTM and CDR2 as ANQGSEA. This CDR3 reads CSVEGRIDGNEQFF. The CDR3 DNA is TGCAGCGTTGAAGGCCGGATCGACGGGAATGAGCAGTTCTTC.

The V call is TRBV11-2, the J call TRBJ2-5, with D perhaps matching TRBD1 (6 bases). Trimming removed 0 bases from V and 1 base from J, with 24 bases in between. Per germline, CDR1 SGHAT and CDR2 FQNNGV. This CDR3 has 20 amino acids. DNA of the CDR3: TGTGCCAGCAGCTTAGATCCAGGGGCATGGAGTAACCCCCCCCAAGAGACCCAGTACTTC. Translated: CASSLDPGAWSNPPQETQYF.

The table lists this clone with a few counts. The chain combines TRBV11-2 with TRBJ2-7, with 7 positions matching TRBD1. The CDR3 totals 14 residues. The V segment lost 3 bases and the J segment 0 bases; nucleotides outside the gene matches: 2. Germline CDR1 SGHAT, CDR2 FQNNGV. The DNA for the CDR3 is TGTGCCAGCAGCTTGGGACAGATCTCCTACGAGCAGTACTTC. Its translation is CASSLGQISYEQYF.

This clone has a single count. The V gene is TRBV30, the J gene TRBJ1-1; 9 bases match TRBD1. Germline CDR1 GTSNPN, CDR2 SVGIG (reference sequence). Losses at the gene ends were 2 bases for V and 5 bases for J; bases not matched to a gene: 6. The CDR3 totals 14 residues. The CDR3 spells CAWSLTGGGTEAFF. CDR3 nucleotides: TGTGCCTGGAGTCTGACAGGGGGGGGTACTGAAGCTTTCTTT.

CDR3 sequence reads: CASKIDWASTDTQYF. The CDR3 DNA reads as TGCGCCAGCAAAATAGACTGGGCTAGCACAGATACGCAGTATTTT. This rearrangement joins TRBV23-1 to TRBJ2-3, with D uncertain. TRBV23-1 is an open reading frame, and its role is uncertain. The CDR3 contains 15 residues. V was cut by 7 bases and J by 0 bases, with 14 bases left in between.

V is TRBV5-1 and J is TRBJ2-3, with D possibly matching TRBD2 (5 bases). This CDR3 comprises 12 residues. Germline V lookup: CDR1 SGHRS, CDR2 YFSETQ. The ends were cut back, 5 bases at V and 5 bases at J, with 9 bases in the middle. This CDR3 reads CASSRSGDTQYF. In DNA form, the CDR3 reads TGCGCCAGCAGTCGAAGCGGAGATACGCAGTATTTT.

This chain links TRBV5-1 with TRBJ2-3; D gene ambiguous. The germline V gene has CDR1 SGHRS and CDR2 YFSETQ. CDR3 length equals 13 residues. The V end lost 0 bases, the J end lost 5 bases, and 7 bases lay between the germline ends. The DNA of the CDR3 is TGCGCCAGCAGCTTGGACCCCCGAGATACGCAGTATTTT. Its protein is CASSLDPRDTQYF. Full variable domain (outside the CDR3, taken from reference TRBV5-1 and TRBJ2-3): KAGVTQTPRYLIKTRGQQVTLSCSPISGHRSVSWYQQTPGQGLQFLFEYFSETQRNKGNFPGRFSGRQFSNSRSEMNVSTLELGDSALYLCASSLDPRDTQYFGPGTRLTVL.

This clone was seen a few times. The chain uses TRBV12-5 and TRBJ1-1; the D gene is possibly TRBD1 (5 bases). Germline loops: CDR1 LGHNT, CDR2 FRNRAP. The CDR3 is 16 residues long. Trimming took 0 bases from V and 1 from J, leaving 12 bases between them. CDR3 DNA sequence: TGTGCTAGTGGTTTGGTCTTGGGGCCGGGGAACACTGAAGCTTTCTTT. It specifies CASGLVLGPGNTEAFF.

The V gene is TRBV10-3, the J gene TRBJ1-1; D gene unclear. The length of the CDR3 is 14 residues. The germline CDR1 and CDR2 sequences are ENHRY and SYGVKD. Trimming stripped 4 bases from V and 6 bases from J, with 15 bases between. CDR3 DNA: TGTGCCATCAGTGGTCAGGCCCTAAGGGCTGAAGCTTTCTTT. Residues: CAISGQALRAEAFF.

The CDR3 DNA reads as TGTGCCTGGAGTAACACAGGAGACACTGAAGCTTTCTTT. This encodes CAWSNTGDTEAFF. This chain joins TRBV30 and TRBJ1-1; the D gene is possibly TRBD1 (5 bases). The CDR3 covers 13 residues. From germline, CDR1 is GTSNPN and CDR2 SVGIG (reference sequence). Between the trimmed V and J ends, which lost 2 bases and 3 bases, there was a span of 10 bases.

V usage is TRBV7-2 and J usage is TRBJ1-4; D uncertain. This CDR3 is built from 13 residues. V lost 4 bases to trimming and J lost 5 bases, with 8 bases between them. Germline CDR1 and CDR2: SGHTA and FQGNSA. The CDR3 DNA reads as TGTGCCAGCAGCTACGACCGGAATGAAAAACTGTTTTTT. Residues: CASSYDRNEKLFF. Full variable domain (rest looked up from reference TRBV7-2 and TRBJ1-4): GAGVSQSPSNKVTEKGKDVELRCDPISGHTALYWYRQSLGQGLEFLIYFQGNSAPDKSGLPSDRFSAERTGGSVSTLTIQRTQQEDSAVYLCASSYDRNEKLFFGSGTQLSVL.

CDR3: CAWSHPRTDEAFF. The CDR3 region has the DNA TGTGCCTGGAGCCATCCCCGGACAGATGAAGCTTTCTTT. The J gene is TRBJ1-1, the V gene TRBV30, with D perhaps matching TRBD1 (6 bases). V was pared by 3 bases and J by 7 bases, with 15 bases between. Germline CDR1 and CDR2: GTSNPN and SVGIG (reference sequence). The CDR3 runs 13 residues.

This clone showed up just a few times. This chain links TRBV20-1 with TRBJ1-2, with D uncertain. CDR3 length equals 11 residues. Trimming removed 3 bases from V and 8 bases from J, with 10 bases in between. The V gene's germline CDR1 is DFQATT and CDR2 SNEGSKA (reference sequence). This CDR3 is CSASHSGGYTF. CDR3 DNA sequence: TGCAGTGCTAGCCACAGCGGGGGCTACACCTTC.

This clone has more than one count but fewer than ten. J is TRBJ2-3 and V is TRBV29-1; TRBD1 might be the D (6 bases). Germline CDR1 and CDR2: SQVTM and ANQGSEA. There are 13 residues in the CDR3. The V end lost 6 bases, the J end lost 7 bases, and 17 bases lay between the germline ends. The CDR3 coding sequence is TGCAGCGTGAATATTGGGGGCGCGAATACGCAGTATTTT. Protein product: CSVNIGGANTQYF.

The rearrangement links TRBV21-1 to TRBJ2-1; TRBD1 reflects the table's D call only, with no check against the DNA. TRBV21-1 is designated a pseudogene. The CDR3 totals 18 residues. CDR3 region: CASSKRSGSLSSYNEQFF. CDR3 nucleotides: TGTGCCAGCAGCAAACGGTCAGGGTCCCTTAGCTCCTACAATGAGCAGTTCTTC.

As DNA, the CDR3 is TGTGCCAGCAGCTTAGGCGTGGGAACTAACTATGGCTACACCTTC. It encodes CASSLGVGTNYGYTF. This chain links TRBV7-9 with TRBJ1-2, with unresolved D. This CDR3 spans 15 amino acids. CDR1 SEHNR and CDR2 FQNEAQ come from the germline V gene (reference sequence). V was trimmed by 1 base and J by 0 bases, leaving 9 bases between them.

CDR3 sequence: CAWSVIRGRETQYF. The CDR3 DNA reads TGTGCCTGGAGTGTGATACGGGGGAGGGAGACCCAGTACTTC. The chain has TRBV30 and TRBJ2-5, with D perhaps TRBD2 (6 bases). The CDR3 sequence is 14 residues long. V was cut by 0 bases and J by 5 bases, with 13 bases left in between. Germline CDR1 reads GTSNPN; CDR2 reads SVGIG (reference sequence).

The V gene is TRBV29-1, the J gene TRBJ2-4; possibly TRBD1 for D (6 bases). Trimming took off 3 bases at V and 5 bases at J, with 8 bases between the two ends. Germline values: CDR1 SQVTM, CDR2 ANQGSEA. This CDR3 is 12 amino acids long. The CDR3 nucleotides are TGCAGCGTTGATGGGGGCGAAAACATTCAGTACTTC. It is translated as CSVDGGENIQYF. Full variable domain (outside the CDR3, taken from reference TRBV29-1 and TRBJ2-4): SAVISQKPSRDICQRGTSLTIQCQVDSQVTMMFWYRQQPGQSLTLIATANQGSEATYESGFVIDKFPISRPNLTFSTLTVSNMSPEDSSIYLCSVDGGENIQYFGAGTRLSVL.

CDR3 bases: TGTGCCTGGAGTGTACGGGACTTAAACACAGATACGCAGTATTTT. It is translated as CAWSVRDLNTDTQYF. The chain is built from TRBV30 and TRBJ2-3, with D possibly being TRBD2 (6 bases). CDR3 length: 15 residues. The ends were cut back, 0 bases at V and 2 bases at J, with 12 bases in the middle. Germline V gene data show CDR1 as GTSNPN and CDR2 as SVGIG (reference sequence).

The chain joins TRBV23-1 to TRBJ2-5, with a possible D match to TRBD2 (6 bases). TRBV23-1 is an ORF; its function is uncertain. The V and J ends lost 3 bases and 9 bases respectively, with 20 bases between them. The CDR3 runs to 15 residues. CDR3 region: CASSQKAGPTGAQYF. CDR3 DNA: TGCGCCAGCAGTCAGAAGGCAGGACCAACGGGGGCCCAGTACTTC.